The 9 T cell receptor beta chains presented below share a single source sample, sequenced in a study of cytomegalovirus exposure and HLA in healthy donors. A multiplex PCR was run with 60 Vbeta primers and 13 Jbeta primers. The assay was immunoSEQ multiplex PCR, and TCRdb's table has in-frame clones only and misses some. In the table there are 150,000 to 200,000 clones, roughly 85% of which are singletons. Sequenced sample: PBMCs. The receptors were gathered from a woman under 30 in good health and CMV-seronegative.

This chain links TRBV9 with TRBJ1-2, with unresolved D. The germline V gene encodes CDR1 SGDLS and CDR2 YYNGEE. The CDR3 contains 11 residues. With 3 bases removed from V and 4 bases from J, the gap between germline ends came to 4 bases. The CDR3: CASSASYGYTF. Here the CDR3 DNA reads TGTGCCAGCAGCGCCTCCTATGGCTACACCTTC. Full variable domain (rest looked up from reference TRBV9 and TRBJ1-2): DSGVTQTPKHLITATGQRVTLRCSPRSGDLSVYWYQQSLDQGLQFLIQYYNGEERAKGNILERFSAQQFPDLHSELNLSSLELGDSALYFCASSASYGYTFGSGTRLTVV.

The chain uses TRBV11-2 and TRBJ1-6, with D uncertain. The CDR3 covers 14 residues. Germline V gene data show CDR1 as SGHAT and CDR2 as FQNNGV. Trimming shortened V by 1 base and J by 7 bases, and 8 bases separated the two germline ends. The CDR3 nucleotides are TGTGCCAGCAGCTTAGCGCGGGCGAATTCACCCCTCCACTTT. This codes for CASSLARANSPLHF.

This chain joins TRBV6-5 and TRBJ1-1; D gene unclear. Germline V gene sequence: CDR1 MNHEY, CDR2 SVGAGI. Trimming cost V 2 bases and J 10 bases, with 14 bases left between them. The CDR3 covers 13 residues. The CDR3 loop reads CASSYDGSRGAFF. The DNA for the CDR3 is TGTGCCAGCAGTTACGATGGGTCCCGCGGAGCTTTCTTT.

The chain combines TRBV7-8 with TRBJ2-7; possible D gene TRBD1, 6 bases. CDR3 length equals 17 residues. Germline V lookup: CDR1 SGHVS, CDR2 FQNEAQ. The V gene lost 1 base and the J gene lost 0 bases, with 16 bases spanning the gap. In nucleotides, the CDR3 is TGTGCCAGCAGCTTAGATGCCCTGGACAGCCACTCCTACGAGCAGTACTTC. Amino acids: CASSLDALDSHSYEQYF.

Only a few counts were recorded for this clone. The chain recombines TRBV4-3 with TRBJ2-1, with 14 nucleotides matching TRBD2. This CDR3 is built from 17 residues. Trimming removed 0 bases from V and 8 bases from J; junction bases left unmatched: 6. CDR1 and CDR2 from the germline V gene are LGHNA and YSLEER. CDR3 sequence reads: CASSQDRGTSGSDEQFF. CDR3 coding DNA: TGCGCCAGCAGCCAAGATCGGGGGACTAGCGGGAGTGATGAGCAGTTCTTC.

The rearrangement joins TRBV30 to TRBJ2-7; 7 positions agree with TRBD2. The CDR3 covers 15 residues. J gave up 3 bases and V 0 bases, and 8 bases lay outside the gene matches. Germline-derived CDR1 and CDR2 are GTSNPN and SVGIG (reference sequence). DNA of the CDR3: TGTGCCTGGAGTGTAGGGCTAGCGGAAGACTACGAGCAGTACTTC. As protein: CAWSVGLAEDYEQYF.

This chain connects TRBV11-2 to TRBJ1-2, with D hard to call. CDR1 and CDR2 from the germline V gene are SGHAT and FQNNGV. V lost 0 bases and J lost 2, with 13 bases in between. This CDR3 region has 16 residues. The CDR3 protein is CASSLDLREPNYGYTF. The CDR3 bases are TGTGCCAGCAGCTTAGATCTACGGGAGCCAAACTATGGCTACACCTTC.

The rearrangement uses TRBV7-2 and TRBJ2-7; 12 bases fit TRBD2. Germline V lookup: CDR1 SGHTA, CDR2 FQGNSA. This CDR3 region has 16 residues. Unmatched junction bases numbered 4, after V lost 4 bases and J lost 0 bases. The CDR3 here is CASSSTTSGSSYEQYV. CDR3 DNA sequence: TGTGCCAGCAGCTCAACGACTAGCGGGAGCTCCTACGAGCAGTACGTC.

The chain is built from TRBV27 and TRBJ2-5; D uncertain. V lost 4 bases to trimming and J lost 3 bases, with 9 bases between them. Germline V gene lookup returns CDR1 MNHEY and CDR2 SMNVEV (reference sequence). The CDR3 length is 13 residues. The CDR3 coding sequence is TGTGCCAGCAGTTACACATACGAAGAGACCCAGTACTTC. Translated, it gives CASSYTYEETQYF.